Listed below are T cell receptor beta chains from one sample, sequenced in a study of follicular helper T cells after annual influenza vaccination. Method: immunoSEQ multiplex PCR; TCRdb's copy keeps in-frame clones and lacks some. Among about 5,600 clones listed, about 82% were seen once. This specimen consisted of CXCR5- memory CD4+ T cells sorted from blood, obtained on the day of influenza vaccination. Every receptor here comes from an adult who received the influenza vaccine. CDR3s include the opening cysteine and the closing phenylalanine or tryptophan. A D gene is named only where the DNA matches it firmly. Clone size is stated in some rows and not others, as once, few, many or a class when expanded.

D: -; V: TRBV6-1; size: -; J: TRBJ2-1; DNA: TGTGCCAGTGTGAACCAAAACAACAATGAGCAGTTCTTC; CDR3: CASVNQNNNEQFF
D: TRBD1; V: TRBV2; size: once; J: TRBJ2-1; DNA: TGTGCCAGCAGTTTTTCCGGGACAGGGGGAAATGAGCAGTTCTTC; CDR3: CASSFSGTGGNEQFF
D: -; V: TRBV6-1; size: -; J: TRBJ1-5; DNA: TGTGCCAGCAGTGATGGGACGTCTGGCAATCAGCCCCAGCATTTT; CDR3: CASSDGTSGNQPQHF
D: -; V: TRBV28; size: once; J: TRBJ2-2; DNA: TGTGCCAGCAGTTTATGGGGCGGAGGTAGTACCGGGGAGCTGTTTTTT; CDR3: CASSLWGGGSTGELFF
D: -; V: TRBV7-9; size: -; J: TRBJ2-1; DNA: TGTGCCAGCAGCTTGACCTCGGTTTACGATGAGCAGTTCTTC; CDR3: CASSLTSVYDEQFF
D: -; V: TRBV5-1; size: -; J: TRBJ1-2; DNA: TGCGCCAGCAGCTTGGCGGAGTCGGACTATGGCTACACCTTC; CDR3: CASSLAESDYGYTF
D: -; V: TRBV10-3; size: few; J: TRBJ2-7; DNA: TGTGCCACCCGACAGGACTACGAGCAGTACTTC; CDR3: CATRQDYEQYF
D: -; V: TRBV6-4; size: few; J: TRBJ2-7; DNA: TGTGCCAGCAGCCTCCTGCCCCACGAGCAGTACTTC; CDR3: CASSLLPHEQYF
D: -; V: TRBV19; size: -; J: TRBJ2-6; DNA: TGTGCCAGTAGTATAGGTGGGGCCAACGTCCTGACTTTC; CDR3: CASSIGGANVLTF
D: TRBD1; V: TRBV5-1; size: -; J: TRBJ1-3; DNA: TGCGCCAGCAGCCTGGGACAGGTGACCTCTGGAAACACCATATATTTT; CDR3: CASSLGQVTSGNTIYF
D: TRBD1; V: TRBV7-8; size: -; J: TRBJ1-5; DNA: TGTGCCAGCACCCTGGGTACAGGGGATCAGCCCCAGCATTTT; CDR3: CASTLGTGDQPQHF
D: -; V: TRBV30; size: -; J: TRBJ1-3; DNA: TGTGCCTGGAGTGCCCGACAAGGGGGACGGTCTGGAAACACCATATATTTT; CDR3: CAWSARQGGRSGNTIYF
D: -; V: TRBV9; size: -; J: TRBJ2-3; DNA: TGTGCCAGCAGCGTAAGGATAGTAAGCACAGATACGCAGTATTTT; CDR3: CASSVRIVSTDTQYF
D: -; V: TRBV6-5; size: -; J: TRBJ1-1; DNA: TGTGCCAGCAGTCACCCGACAGCTAGAACTGAAGCTTTCTTT; CDR3: CASSHPTARTEAFF
D: -; V: TRBV28; size: -; J: TRBJ1-5; DNA: TGTGCCAGCAGTCTTGGGAGCCGGCCCGATCTGGCCCAGCATTTT; CDR3: CASSLGSRPDLAQHF
D: -; V: TRBV2; size: -; J: TRBJ1-1; DNA: TGTGCCAGCAGTGAAGCGAAACCCAATGGGGAAACTGAAGCTTTCTTT; CDR3: CASSEAKPNGETEAFF
D: TRBD1; V: TRBV28; size: -; J: TRBJ1-2; DNA: TGTGCCAGCAGTGCACAGGGGGATGGCTACACCTTC; CDR3: CASSAQGDGYTF
D: -; V: TRBV19; size: -; J: TRBJ1-2; DNA: TGTGCCAGTAGCCTGACAGAGTCCTATGGCTACACCTTC; CDR3: CASSLTESYGYTF
D: -; V: TRBV2; size: -; J: TRBJ2-5; DNA: TGTGCCAGCAGTAAGGCGGTCGAGACCCAGTACTTC; CDR3: CASSKAVETQYF
D: -; V: TRBV28; size: -; J: TRBJ2-7; DNA: TGTGCCAGCAGTTTAGGCGGGCAGGGGGGTCACGAGCAGTACTTC; CDR3: CASSLGGQGGHEQYF
D: -; V: TRBV19; size: -; J: TRBJ1-6; DNA: TGTGCCAGTAATACCATGCGCAGTTCGTATACCCCCCTCCACTTT; CDR3: CASNTMRSSYTPLHF
D: -; V: TRBV19; size: few; J: TRBJ1-6; DNA: TGTGCCAGTAGTACTGGACAAAGCGGTTCACCCCTCCACTTT; CDR3: CASSTGQSGSPLHF
D: -; V: TRBV2; size: -; J: TRBJ1-1; DNA: TGTGCCAGCAGTGGGGGTAGTCTCCCGGAGACTGAAGCTTTCTTT; CDR3: CASSGGSLPETEAFF
D: -; V: TRBV15; size: -; J: TRBJ2-3; DNA: TGTGCCACCAGCAGAGGGGACTTACGCACAGATACGCAGTATTTT; CDR3: CATSRGDLRTDTQYF
D: -; V: TRBV19; size: -; J: TRBJ2-1; DNA: TGTGCCAGTAGTATTATGGGGGCCCTACAATATGGAAATGAGCAGTTCTTC; CDR3: CASSIMGALQYGNEQFF
D: TRBD1; V: TRBV7-6; size: -; J: TRBJ2-1; DNA: TGTGCCAGCAGCCGCTCTCCGGGACAGGGGTATGAGCAGTTCTTC; CDR3: CASSRSPGQGYEQFF
D: -; V: TRBV10-1; size: once; J: TRBJ2-4; DNA: TGCGCCAGCAGTGAGTCAAGGGGTCCCAAAAACATTCAGTACTTC; CDR3: CASSESRGPKNIQYF
D: -; V: TRBV19; size: -; J: TRBJ2-3; DNA: TGTGCCAGTAGTATCAGCACAGATACGCAGTATTTT; CDR3: CASSISTDTQYF
D: TRBD2; V: TRBV5-4; size: -; J: TRBJ2-3; DNA: TGTGCCAGCAGAACCGGGACTAGCGGGGTGAATACGCAGTATTTT; CDR3: CASRTGTSGVNTQYF
D: -; V: TRBV19; size: -; J: TRBJ2-5; DNA: TGTGCCAGTAGCCGGAGGAAAGAGACCCAGTACTTC; CDR3: CASSRRKETQYF
D: -; V: TRBV6-1; size: -; J: TRBJ1-2; DNA: TGTGCCAGCAGTGCAGAAGGGAAGTATGGCTACACCTTC; CDR3: CASSAEGKYGYTF
D: -; V: TRBV5-1; size: -; J: TRBJ2-5; DNA: TGCGCCAGCAGCTTGGATCAGAGTGAGACCCAGTACTTC; CDR3: CASSLDQSETQYF
D: -; V: TRBV14; size: -; J: TRBJ2-7; DNA: TGTGCCAGCAGCCAAGCCCTGGGGAGGGGGAGCTCCTACGAGCAGTACTTC; CDR3: CASSQALGRGSSYEQYF
D: TRBD1; V: TRBV6-5; size: -; J: TRBJ2-7; DNA: TGTGCCAGCAGTGAAGAGGCAGGGGGGTACTTC; CDR3: CASSEEAGGYF
D: TRBD2; V: TRBV19; size: once; J: TRBJ2-5; DNA: TGTGCCAGTAGTATGACTAGCCGAGAGACCCAGTACTTC; CDR3: CASSMTSRETQYF
D: -; V: TRBV28; size: once; J: TRBJ2-7; DNA: TGTGCCAGCAGCAATACCGGGATTCTCTCACGGGACGGGTCCTACGAGCAGTACTTC; CDR3: CASSNTGILSRDGSYEQYF
D: -; V: TRBV28; size: -; J: TRBJ1-2; DNA: TGTGCCGGCAGCCAGGACACGGCTGGCTATGGCTACACCTTC; CDR3: CAGSQDTAGYGYTF
D: -; V: TRBV28; size: -; J: TRBJ1-5; DNA: TGTGCCAGCTCAAGTCGGGCCTCAACCTTCAATCAGCCCCAGCATTTT; CDR3: CASSSRASTFNQPQHF
D: -; V: TRBV20-1; size: -; J: TRBJ1-1; DNA: TGCAGTGCTAGAAACGGGCTTGAAGCTTTCTTT; CDR3: CSARNGLEAFF
D: -; V: TRBV5-1; size: -; J: TRBJ1-3; DNA: TGCGCCAGCAGCTTGACTGTCGACAGCGTAGCTGGAAACACCATATATTTT; CDR3: CASSLTVDSVAGNTIYF
D: -; V: TRBV11-2; size: -; J: TRBJ1-1; DNA: TGTGCCAGCAGCCCCCAGGGGCAGAGTCGCACTGAAGCTTTCTTT; CDR3: CASSPQGQSRTEAFF
D: TRBD2; V: TRBV4-2; size: once; J: TRBJ2-2; DNA: TGTGCCAGCAGCCAGTCCGGACTAGCGGGAGGAGGCGGGGAGCTGTTTTTT; CDR3: CASSQSGLAGGGGELFF
D: -; V: TRBV7-9; size: -; J: TRBJ2-2; DNA: TGTGCCAGCAGCTTAATGGGACTGAACACCGGGGAGCTGTTTTTT; CDR3: CASSLMGLNTGELFF
D: -; V: TRBV19; size: -; J: TRBJ1-5; DNA: TGTGCCAGTAGAAGCCTCGGGGGGTATCAGCCCCAGCATTTT; CDR3: CASRSLGGYQPQHF
D: -; V: TRBV7-3; size: few; J: TRBJ1-1; DNA: TGTGCCAGCAGCTTAGACAGATCTGAAGCTTTCTTT; CDR3: CASSLDRSEAFF
D: -; V: TRBV4-2; size: few; J: TRBJ1-5; DNA: TGTGCCAGCAGCCAGATGATTCTGGGGGATCAGCCCCAGCATTTT; CDR3: CASSQMILGDQPQHF